This T cell receptor (beta chain) is drawn from a study of breast tumors, draining lymph nodes, adjacent tissues. Axillary draining lymph nodes of breast cancer patients supplied the node samples. Details on this clonotype: The antigen remains unidentified.

Whole-study findings and limits: Data only fit, rather than demonstrated, lymph node origin of most tumor T cells.

Germline V CDR1 and CDR2: DFQATT, SNEGSKA (reference sequence). The V end was cut by 5 bases, the J end by 1 base, with 11 bases between. The CDR3 runs to 13 residues. From the multiplex PCR reads, TCRdb called clonotypes with MiXCR, one entry per CDR3 protein. The sample has 150,000 to 250,000 distinct CDR3 sequences, approximately 30% seen once. Sequencing was performed on axillary lymph node tissue. V gene TRBV20-1 combines with J gene TRBJ1-1; tentatively, D is TRBD1 (5 bases). This TCR came from a female donor with breast cancer. Some clones in this sample may be carry-over from other donors' samples. The CDR3 sequence is CSARGVGNTEAFF. CDR3 DNA sequence: TGCAGTGCTCGGGGGGTTGGGAACACTGAAGCTTTCTTT.